This entry concerns a single TCR beta chain. What it recognizes is unknown. Sequencing used immunoSEQ multiplex PCR; TCRdb keeps in-frame clones, though not all of them. The table has some 43,000 clones, roughly 80% seen once. This entry is derived from a study of radiotherapy plus CTLA-4 blockade in lung cancer. Study-wide background: Among patients, less than 20% showed objective responses, and around 30% had disease control.

The CDR3 runs to 14 residues. V shed 0 bases and J 7 bases; nucleotides not matched to a gene: 5. Germline-derived CDR1 and CDR2 are SGHTA and FQGNSA. Study-wide results and limits: Strongest reported response predictors: early blood clone changes and post-radiation interferon-beta. After treatment with radiotherapy plus ipilimumab, TCR clones that came from the tumor expanded in blood.

This sample comprised peripheral blood, obtained from a patient treated with radiotherapy plus ipilimumab. The V call is TRBV7-2, the J call TRBJ1-1; 7 positions match TRBD1. This TCR derives from a human donor with non-small cell lung cancer who had stable disease on radiotherapy plus ipilimumab. CDR3: CASSLAGTVIEAFF. The DNA of the CDR3 is TGTGCCAGCAGCTTAGCGGGGACAGTTATTGAAGCTTTCTTT.